Below are 5 T cell receptor beta chains sequenced from a single sample in a study of technical replicates of blood from four donors. TCRdb's table, derived via immunoSEQ multiplex PCR, lists solely in-frame clones and lacks some. Here the sample spans some 70,000 clones, about 97% being singletons. The sequencing sample was made of T cells isolated from PBMCs. The receptor set was obtained from a human donor in good health.

CDR3 residues: CASSLEGGPLSGNTIYF. In DNA, the CDR3 is TGTGCCAGCAGCTTGGAAGGTGGGCCCCTCTCTGGAAACACCATATATTTT. V is TRBV5-4 and J is TRBJ1-3; D gene ambiguous. Germline V gene lookup returns CDR1 SGHNT and CDR2 YYREEE (reference sequence). The CDR3 contains 17 residues. V was trimmed by 0 bases and J by 0 bases, leaving 13 bases between them.

The chain recombines TRBV6-6 with TRBJ2-5; TRBD1 aligns across 8 bases. V lost 3 bases to trimming and J lost 3 bases; unmatched junction nucleotides: 6. The CDR3 is 15 amino acids. Germline CDR1 reads MNHNY; CDR2 reads SVGAGI (reference sequence). The CDR3 coding sequence is TGTGCCAGCAGTTATATAGGACAGGGAAAAGAGACCCAGTACTTC. Its translation is CASSYIGQGKETQYF.

J is TRBJ1-4 and V is TRBV5-1; D gene uncertain. V was pared by 6 bases and J by 8 bases, with 14 bases between. Germline V gives CDR1 SGHRS, CDR2 YFSETQ. This CDR3 has 13 residues. The CDR3 DNA reads TGCGCCAGCATCGGTCCCTGGAGCGAAAAACTGTTTTTT. Translating it yields CASIGPWSEKLFF.

The chain has TRBV4-3 and TRBJ2-5; possibly TRBD2 for D (5 bases). The CDR3 spans 16 residues. Germline V CDR1 and CDR2: LGHNA, YSLEER. The V end was cut by 4 bases, the J end by 1 base, with 16 bases between. CDR3 sequence: CASSPVVGVIQETQYF. The CDR3 region has the DNA TGCGCCAGCAGCCCTGTAGTGGGAGTCATCCAAGAGACCCAGTACTTC.

This clone appeared once. The chain has TRBV7-9 and TRBJ2-4, with 9 positions matching TRBD2. The J segment lost 4 bases and the V segment lost 1 base, leaving 5 bases of the junction unmatched. The CDR3 runs to 16 residues. Germline V lookup: CDR1 SEHNR, CDR2 FQNEAQ (reference sequence). The CDR3 coding sequence is TGTGCCAGCAGCTTAGAGACTAGCGGACTTAAAAACATTCAGTACTTC. Protein product: CASSLETSGLKNIQYF.